This T cell receptor beta chain was documented in a study of glioma-infiltrating T cells. Study-wide results and caveats: Tissue-blood divergence was below expectation in non-neoplastic patients, above in gliomas. Tissue and blood shared very few CDR3 sequences.

Using RNA template, CDR3s of TCR alpha and beta were amplified with iRepertoire arm-PCR. For one-step reverse transcription and amplification, 100-400 ng of tissue mRNA or PBMC total RNA was used. From the multiplex PCR reads, TCRdb called clonotypes with MiXCR, one entry per CDR3 protein. The data show over 130,000 distinct CDR3 sequences, about two fifths seen once. Note on this clonotype: The antigen remains unidentified.

Germline V CDR1 and CDR2: MDHEN, SYDVKM. The CDR3 is 14 residues long. V gave up 7 bases and J gave up 7 bases, with 19 bases separating them. Sequencing was performed on glioma tissue, nonneoplastic brain tissue, or PBMCs (not recorded which). The clonotype was recovered from a human donor with low-grade glioma or glioblastoma, undergoing nonglioma brain surgery, or in good health (not recorded which). The rearrangement uses TRBV28 and TRBJ1-2; D ambiguous. The CDR3 reads CASNLYRLRGGYTF. The CDR3 DNA sequence: TGTGCCAGCAACCTTTACCGTTTGAGAGGTGGCTACACCTTC.